This TCR beta chain was found in a study of regulatory T cells in long-lasting Graves disease. General study points: More public clonotypes were shared by persistent patients (2,741) than by new patients (approximately 990). Persistent disease was characterized by preferential usage of TRBV28, TRBJ1-2 and TRBJ2-5.

Time point defined: persistent/refractory GD, antithyroid drugs over 5 years with positive TRAb. From RNA extracted from PBMCs, the TCR library was made. Graves' disease diagnoses used American Thyroid Association guidelines. With iRepertoire HTBI primers and Arm-PCR of CDR3 regions, TCR beta libraries were built. MiXCR was run by TCRdb on the multiplex PCR reads, yielding one entry per CDR3 protein. The sample consists of roughly 400,000 distinct CDR3 sequences, roughly 20% of them appearing once. This clonotype was recorded at least ten times. Its antigen is currently unknown. The V segment lost 0 bases and the J segment 6 bases; nucleotides outside the gene matches: 4. There are 14 residues in the CDR3. Per germline, CDR1 MNHEY and CDR2 SMNVEV (reference sequence).

Sample: peripheral blood mononuclear cells (PBMCs), taken when the disease was refractory, from a patient treated with antithyroid drugs. This TCR was recovered from a female donor with Graves disease. The V gene is TRBV27, the J gene TRBJ1-1, with 7 bases lining up with TRBD1. CDR3 nucleotide sequence: TGTGCCAGCAGTTTATCCTGGACAGGACCTGAAGCTTTCTTT. Its protein product is CASSLSWTGPEAFF.